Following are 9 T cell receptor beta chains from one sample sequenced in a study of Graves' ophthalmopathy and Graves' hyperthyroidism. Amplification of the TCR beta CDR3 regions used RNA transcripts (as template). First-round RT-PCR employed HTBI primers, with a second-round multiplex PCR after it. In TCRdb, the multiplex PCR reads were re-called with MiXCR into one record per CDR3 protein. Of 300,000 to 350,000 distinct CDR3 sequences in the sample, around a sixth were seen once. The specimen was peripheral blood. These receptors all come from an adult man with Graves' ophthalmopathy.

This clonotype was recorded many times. CDR3 in DNA: TGTGCCAGCAGTTACGGCGGGACTCCCCAAGAGACCCAGTACTTC. This translates into CASSYGGTPQETQYF. V is TRBV6-2 or TRBV6-3 and J is TRBJ2-5; D possibly corresponds to TRBD2 (6 bases). Deletions cut 2 bases from V and 1 base from J, with 11 bases between. This CDR3 contains 15 residues. Germline CDR1 reads MNHEY; CDR2 reads SVGEGT.

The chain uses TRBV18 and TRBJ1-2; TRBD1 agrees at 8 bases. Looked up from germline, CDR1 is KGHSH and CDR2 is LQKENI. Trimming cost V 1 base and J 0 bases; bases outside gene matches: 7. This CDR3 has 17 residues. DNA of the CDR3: TGTGCCAGCTCACCACGGGACAGGATCCCGACTAACTATGGCTACACCTTC. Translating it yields CASSPRDRIPTNYGYTF. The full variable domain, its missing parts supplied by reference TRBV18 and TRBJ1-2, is NAGVMQNPRHLVRRRGQEARLRCSPMKGHSHVYWYRQLPEEGLKFMVYLQKENIIDESGMPKERFSAEFPKEGPSILRIQQVVRGDSAAYFCASSPRDRIPTNYGYTFGSGTRLTVV.

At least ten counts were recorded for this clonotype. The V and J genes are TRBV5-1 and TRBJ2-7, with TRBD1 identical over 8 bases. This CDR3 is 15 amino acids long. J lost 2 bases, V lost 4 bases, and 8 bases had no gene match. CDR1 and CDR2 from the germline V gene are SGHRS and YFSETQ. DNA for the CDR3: TGCGCCAGCAGCCTCCCGGGACAGGATACCTACGAGCAGTACTTC. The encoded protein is CASSLPGQDTYEQYF.

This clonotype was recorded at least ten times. The CDR3 sequence is CSAQRQGKYSPLHF. The CDR3, as DNA: TGCAGTGCTCAGAGACAGGGGAAATATTCACCCCTCCACTTT. V usage is TRBV20-1 and J usage is TRBJ1-6, with TRBD1 matching 8 bases. Trimming at V came to 5 bases and at J to 8 bases, leaving 8 bases not matched to a gene. CDR1 and CDR2 from the germline V gene are DFQATT and SNEGSKA (reference sequence). CDR3 length: 14 amino acids.

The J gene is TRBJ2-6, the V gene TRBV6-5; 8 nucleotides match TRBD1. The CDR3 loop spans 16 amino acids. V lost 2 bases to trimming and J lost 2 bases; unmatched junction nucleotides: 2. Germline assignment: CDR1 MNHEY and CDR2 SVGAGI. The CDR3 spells CASSYPTGAGANVLTF. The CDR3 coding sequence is TGTGCCAGCAGTTACCCGACAGGGGCTGGGGCCAACGTCCTGACTTTC.

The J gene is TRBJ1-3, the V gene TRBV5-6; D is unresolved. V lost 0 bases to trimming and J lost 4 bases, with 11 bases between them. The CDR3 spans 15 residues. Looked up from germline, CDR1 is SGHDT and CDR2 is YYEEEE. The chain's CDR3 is CASSLGRFEGNTIYF. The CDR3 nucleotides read TGTGCCAGCAGCTTGGGACGCTTTGAAGGAAACACCATATATTTT.

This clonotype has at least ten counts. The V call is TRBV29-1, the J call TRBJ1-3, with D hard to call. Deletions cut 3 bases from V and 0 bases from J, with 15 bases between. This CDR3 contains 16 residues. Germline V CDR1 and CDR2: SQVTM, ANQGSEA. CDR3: CSVEDSGLSSGNTIYF. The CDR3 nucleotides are TGCAGCGTTGAGGACTCTGGGTTGAGCTCTGGAAACACCATATATTTT.

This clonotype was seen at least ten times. The CDR3 loop is CATSDYSNQPQHF. DNA of the CDR3: TGTGCCACCAGTGATTATAGCAATCAGCCCCAGCATTTT. The rearrangement joins TRBV24-1 to TRBJ1-5, with unresolved D. The CDR3 runs 13 residues. Germline V gene lookup returns CDR1 KGHDR and CDR2 SFDVKD. V lost 2 bases and J lost 0, with 1 base in between.

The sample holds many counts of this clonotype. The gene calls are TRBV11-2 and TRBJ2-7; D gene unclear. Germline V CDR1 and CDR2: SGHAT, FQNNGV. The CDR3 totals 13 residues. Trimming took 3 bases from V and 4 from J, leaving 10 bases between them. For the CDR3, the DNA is TGTGCCAGCAGCTTTTTTAAAAATTACGAGCAGTACTTC. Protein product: CASSFFKNYEQYF. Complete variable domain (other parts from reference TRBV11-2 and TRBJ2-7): EAGVAQSPRYKIIEKRQSVAFWCNPISGHATLYWYQQILGQGPKLLIQFQNNGVVDDSQLPKDRFSAERLKGVDSTLKIQPAKLEDSAVYLCASSFFKNYEQYFGPGTRLTVT.